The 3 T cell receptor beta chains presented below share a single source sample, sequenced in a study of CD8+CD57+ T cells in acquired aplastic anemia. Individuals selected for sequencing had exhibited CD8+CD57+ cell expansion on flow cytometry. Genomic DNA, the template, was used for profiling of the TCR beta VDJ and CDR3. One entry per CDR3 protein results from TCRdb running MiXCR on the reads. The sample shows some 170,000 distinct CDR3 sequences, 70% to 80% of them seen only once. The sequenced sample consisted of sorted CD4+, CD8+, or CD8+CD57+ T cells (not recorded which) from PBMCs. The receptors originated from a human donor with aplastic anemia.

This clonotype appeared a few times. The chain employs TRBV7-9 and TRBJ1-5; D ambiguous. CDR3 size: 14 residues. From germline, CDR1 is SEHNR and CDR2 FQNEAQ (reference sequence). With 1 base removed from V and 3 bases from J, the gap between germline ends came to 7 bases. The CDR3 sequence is CASSLGGYNQPQHF. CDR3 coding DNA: TGTGCCAGCAGCTTAGGCGGATACAATCAGCCCCAGCATTTT.

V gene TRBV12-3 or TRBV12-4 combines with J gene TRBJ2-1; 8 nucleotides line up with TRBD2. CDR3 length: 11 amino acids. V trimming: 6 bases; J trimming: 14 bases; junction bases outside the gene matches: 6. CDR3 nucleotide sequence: TGTGCCAGCAGACTAGCGGACCTGGAGTTCTTC. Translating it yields CASRLADLEFF.

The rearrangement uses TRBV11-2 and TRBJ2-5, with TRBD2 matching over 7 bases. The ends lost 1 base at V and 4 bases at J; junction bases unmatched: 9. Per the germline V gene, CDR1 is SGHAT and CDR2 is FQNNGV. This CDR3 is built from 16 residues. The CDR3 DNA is TGTGCCAGCAGCTTAGTGGGGAGGGTGGAGACAGAGACCCAGTACTTC. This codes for CASSLVGRVETETQYF.